This T cell receptor beta chain was recorded in a study of CD8+ T cells in alopecia areata. This clone was recorded once. Its antigen is undetermined. Following extraction, RNA underwent reverse transcription to cDNA, which served as the sequencing template. Measured with immunoSEQ multiplex PCR; TCRdb has only the in-frame clones, and not every one. The sample holds about 150,000 clones, around half seen once. Study-wide results and caveats: Relative to normal scalp, lesional scalp, especially alopecia totalis/universalis, showed higher clonality. In scalp samples, resident alphabeta T cells of normal skin are also sequenced.

Germline V gene lookup returns CDR1 LNHDA and CDR2 SQIVND (reference sequence). The CDR3 totals 13 residues. V was shortened by 4 bases and J by 1 base, with 7 bases between the two germline ends. The sample consisted of CD8+ T cells sorted from blood, taken at week 0. This TCR derives from a human donor with alopecia areata. The V gene is TRBV19, the J gene TRBJ1-1, with D perhaps TRBD1 (5 bases). The CDR3 coding sequence is TGTGCCAGTAGTAACAGGAAGAACACTGAAGCTTTCTTT. It is translated as CASSNRKNTEAFF. The entire variable domain, with the rest obtained from reference TRBV19 and TRBJ1-1, is as follows: DGGITQSPKYLFRKEGQNVTLSCEQNLNHDAMYWYRQDPGQGLRLIYYSQIVNDFQKGDIAEGYSVSREKKESFPLTVTSAQKNPTAFYLCASSNRKNTEAFFGQGTRLTVV.